The 5 T cell receptor beta chains below all came from one sample that was sequenced in a study of shared clonotypes between healthy human individuals. Clones were read by immunoSEQ multiplex PCR, and TCRdb kept only the in-frame ones, dropping some. In the table there are 2 million to 2.5 million clones, about 90% of which are singletons. Sequencing was performed on naive CD4+ T cells from PBMCs. Specified subset: CD45RA+ positively selected. These receptors all come from a man aged 18 to 29 in good health. Some clones in this sample may be carry-over from other donors' samples.

The chain is built from TRBV29-1 and TRBJ2-7, with a possible D match to TRBD1 (5 bases). V lost 6 bases, J lost 0 bases, and 9 bases lay in between. Germline CDR1 reads SQVTM; CDR2 reads ANQGSEA. CDR3 length: 12 amino acids. CDR3 DNA sequence: TGCAGCGTCACAGGTAACTCCTACGAGCAGTACTTC. Its translation is CSVTGNSYEQYF.

This chain joins TRBV4-1 and TRBJ2-2; 8 bases agree with TRBD2. Germline V gene sequence: CDR1 MGHRA, CDR2 YSYEKL. Unmatched junction bases numbered 10, after V lost 4 bases and J lost 0 bases. This CDR3 contains 18 residues. The CDR3 region has the DNA TGCGCCAGCAGCCCGATGACTAGCGCACGTGCGAACACCGGGGAGCTGTTTTTT. It specifies CASSPMTSARANTGELFF.

The chain employs TRBV2 and TRBJ2-2, with D possibly matching TRBD2 (6 bases). Germline values: CDR1 SNHLY, CDR2 FYNNEI. V was shortened by 11 bases and J by 6 bases, with 19 bases between the two germline ends. This CDR3 comprises 14 residues. The CDR3 DNA is TGTGCCTCACAATTCCGGGACTCCCCCGGGGAGCTGTTTTTT. Protein product: CASQFRDSPGELFF.

V is TRBV27 and J is TRBJ2-5, with 15 bases identical to TRBD2. Germline assignment: CDR1 MNHEY and CDR2 SMNVEV (reference sequence). The CDR3 is 16 residues long. The trim removed 8 bases at V and 5 bases at J, leaving 9 bases unmatched. CDR3 nucleotides: TGTGCCAGCTCCGGCGGGACTAGCGGGAGGTCCGAGACCCAGTACTTC. As protein: CASSGGTSGRSETQYF.

The chain couples TRBV4-2 to TRBJ1-4; TRBD1 might be the D (5 bases). This CDR3 spans 13 amino acids. The germline CDR1 and CDR2 sequences are LGHNA and YNFKEQ. The V end was cut by 1 base, the J end by 12 bases, with 12 bases between. CDR3 protein: CASSQGGLGELFF. CDR3 bases: TGTGCCAGCAGCCAAGGCGGCTTGGGGGAACTGTTTTTT.